The 12 T cell receptor beta chains presented below share a single source sample, sequenced in a study of a mutant IDH1 vaccine in newly diagnosed glioma. The data were produced by immunoSEQ multiplex PCR, yet TCRdb's version contains in-frame clones alone and is incomplete. The table has roughly 41,000 clones, roughly 89% seen once. Time point noted: baseline, week 1 (first vaccination visit). The treatment denotes: pre-vaccination baseline after standard-of-care therapy. The sample here was PBMCs, taken from a glioma patient treated with radiotherapy, temozolomide or both. Receptors were obtained from a man aged 18 to 30 with glioma.

This sequence joins TRBV4-2 and TRBJ2-2; TRBD2 might be the D (6 bases). Trimming pared 1 base from V and 3 bases from J, leaving 15 bases between. Germline CDR1 and CDR2: LGHNA and YNFKEQ. This CDR3 contains 17 residues. The CDR3 DNA reads TGTGCCAGCAGCCAAGTATTCCCGGGACTTGACACCGGGGAGCTGTTTTTT. Amino acids: CASSQVFPGLDTGELFF.

The V and J genes are TRBV27 and TRBJ1-2, with D hard to call. The V end lost 8 bases, the J end lost 5 bases, and 15 bases lay between the germline ends. CDR3 size: 13 residues. Germline V gene sequence: CDR1 MNHEY, CDR2 SMNVEV (reference sequence). This CDR3 reads CASSTQAAYGYTF. The CDR3, as DNA: TGTGCCAGCTCTACTCAGGCGGCTTATGGCTACACCTTC.

This chain joins TRBV7-9 and TRBJ2-5; D is possibly TRBD2 (5 bases). V gave up 2 bases and J gave up 2 bases, with 12 bases separating them. CDR1 and CDR2 (germline): SEHNR, FQNEAQ (reference sequence). The length of the CDR3 is 15 residues. CDR3 amino acids: CASSLIQWEQETQYF. CDR3 DNA sequence: TGTGCCAGCAGCTTAATACAGTGGGAGCAAGAGACCCAGTACTTC.

The chain couples TRBV7-9 to TRBJ2-5, with D hard to call. The CDR3 consists of 11 residues. Germline V gives CDR1 SEHNR, CDR2 FQNEAQ (reference sequence). Deletions cut 8 bases from V and 3 bases from J, with 7 bases between. CDR3 region: CASGPEETQYF. Here the CDR3 DNA reads TGTGCCAGCGGACCTGAAGAGACCCAGTACTTC.

The chain is built from TRBV4-2 and TRBJ2-1, with 7 bases that match TRBD2. Germline loops: CDR1 LGHNA, CDR2 YNFKEQ. V was pared by 2 bases and J by 0 bases, with 4 bases of the junction left unmatched. The CDR3 loop spans 16 amino acids. CDR3 nucleotide sequence: TGTGCCAGCAGCCAATTCGGCGGGAGCTCCTACAATGAGCAGTTCTTC. It is translated as CASSQFGGSSYNEQFF.

The chain's CDR3 is CASSENTAEAFF. The CDR3 DNA reads TGTGCCAGCAGTGAAAACACGGCCGAAGCTTTCTTT. The rearrangement joins TRBV2 to TRBJ1-1; no clear D gene. This CDR3 spans 12 amino acids. CDR1 and CDR2 from the germline V gene are SNHLY and FYNNEI. The V gene lost 2 bases and the J gene lost 8 bases, with 9 bases spanning the gap.

The J gene is TRBJ2-5, the V gene TRBV4-2, with 9 bases lining up with TRBD2. Trimming took 4 bases from V and 4 from J; bases not matched to a gene: 10. The CDR3 runs 16 residues. Germline V gene data show CDR1 as LGHNA and CDR2 as YNFKEQ. The CDR3 region is CASSLDSGSGRETQYF. DNA of the CDR3: TGTGCCAGCAGCCTAGATAGCGGGAGTGGGCGAGAGACCCAGTACTTC.

The table lists this clone with a count of one. J is TRBJ2-7 and V is TRBV10-1; 9 bases match TRBD1. In germline, CDR1 is WNHNN, CDR2 SYGVQD (reference sequence). V was pared by 10 bases and J by 3 bases, with 10 bases of the junction left unmatched. This CDR3 region has 14 residues. The CDR3 coding sequence is TGCGCCAACCCTAAGGACAGGGGTTTCTACGAGCAGTACTTC. Amino acid sequence: CANPKDRGFYEQYF.

V gene TRBV5-1 combines with J gene TRBJ1-2; D is ambiguous. The CDR3 is 14 amino acids. Germline V CDR1 and CDR2: SGHRS, YFSETQ. Between the trimmed V and J ends, which lost 4 bases and 8 bases, there was a span of 18 bases. This chain's CDR3 is CASSPWASSAGYTF. DNA of the CDR3: TGCGCCAGCAGCCCGTGGGCCTCCTCGGCGGGCTACACCTTC.

The rearrangement joins TRBV2 to TRBJ1-1; D may be TRBD1 (6 bases). Trimming took 7 bases from V and 2 from J, leaving 14 bases between them. The CDR3 sequence is 14 residues long. The germline V gene has CDR1 SNHLY and CDR2 FYNNEI. The CDR3 reads CASKGGAPNTEAFF. The CDR3 DNA is TGTGCCAGCAAGGGGGGCGCTCCTAACACTGAAGCTTTCTTT.

This chain joins TRBV14 and TRBJ1-2; 8 nucleotides match TRBD1. Germline loops: CDR1 SGHDN, CDR2 FVKESK. The CDR3 loop spans 14 amino acids. The junction had 2 bases not matched to a gene; V was cut back by 1 base and J by 4 bases. CDR3 sequence (DNA): TGTGCCAGCAGCCAAGGAGGGACAGGCTATGGCTACACCTTC. Amino acids: CASSQGGTGYGYTF.

The rearrangement links TRBV7-9 to TRBJ2-5; D is ambiguous. This CDR3 comprises 15 residues. V shed 1 base and J shed 1 base, with 10 bases lying between them. Per the germline V gene, CDR1 is SEHNR and CDR2 is FQNEAQ (reference sequence). This CDR3 reads CASSLGTVLQETQYF. The CDR3 DNA follows: TGTGCCAGCAGCTTAGGGACCGTCCTCCAAGAGACCCAGTACTTC.